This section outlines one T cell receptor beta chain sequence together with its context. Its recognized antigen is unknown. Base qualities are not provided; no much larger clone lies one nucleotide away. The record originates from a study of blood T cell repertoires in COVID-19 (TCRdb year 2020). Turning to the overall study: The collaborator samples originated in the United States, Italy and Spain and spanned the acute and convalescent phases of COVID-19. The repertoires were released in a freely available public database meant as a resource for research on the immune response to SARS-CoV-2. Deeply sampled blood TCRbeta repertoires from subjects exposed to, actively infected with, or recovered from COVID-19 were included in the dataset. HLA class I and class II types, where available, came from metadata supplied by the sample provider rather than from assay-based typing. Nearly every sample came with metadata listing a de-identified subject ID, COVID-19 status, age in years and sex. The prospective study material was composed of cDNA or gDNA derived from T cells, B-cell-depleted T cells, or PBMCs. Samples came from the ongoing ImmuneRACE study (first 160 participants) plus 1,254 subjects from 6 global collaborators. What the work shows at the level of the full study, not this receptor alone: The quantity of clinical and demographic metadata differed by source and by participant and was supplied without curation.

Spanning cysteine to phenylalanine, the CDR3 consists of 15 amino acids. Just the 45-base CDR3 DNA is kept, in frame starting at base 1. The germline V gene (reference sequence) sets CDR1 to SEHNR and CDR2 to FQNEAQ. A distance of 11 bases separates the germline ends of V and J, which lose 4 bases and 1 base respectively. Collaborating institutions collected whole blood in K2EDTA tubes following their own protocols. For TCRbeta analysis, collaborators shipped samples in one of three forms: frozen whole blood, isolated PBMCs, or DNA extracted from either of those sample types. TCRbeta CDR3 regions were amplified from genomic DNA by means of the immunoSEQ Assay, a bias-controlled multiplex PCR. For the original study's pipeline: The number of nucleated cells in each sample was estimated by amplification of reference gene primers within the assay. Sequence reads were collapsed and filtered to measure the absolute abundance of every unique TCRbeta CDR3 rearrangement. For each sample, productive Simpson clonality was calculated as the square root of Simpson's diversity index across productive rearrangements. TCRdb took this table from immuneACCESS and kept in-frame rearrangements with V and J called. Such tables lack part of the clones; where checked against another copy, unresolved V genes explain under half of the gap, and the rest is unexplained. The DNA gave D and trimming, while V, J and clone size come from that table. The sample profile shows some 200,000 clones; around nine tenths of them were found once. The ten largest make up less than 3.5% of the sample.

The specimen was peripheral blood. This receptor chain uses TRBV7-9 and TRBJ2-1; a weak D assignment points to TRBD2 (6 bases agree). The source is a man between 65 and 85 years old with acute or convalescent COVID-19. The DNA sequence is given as TGTGCCAGCAGCTCCGGGAGAGAATCCTACAATGAGCAGTTCTTC. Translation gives CASSSGRESYNEQFF.